This T cell receptor beta chain was sequenced during a study of a mutant IDH1 vaccine in newly diagnosed glioma. Study overall: Patients began vaccination 4-6 weeks after radiotherapy alone, or with temozolomide cycles.

Specified time point: week 11, during vaccination. A single vaccine dose contained 300 ug of mutant IDH1 20-mer peptide, and topical imiquimod was used with it. Deletions cut 2 bases from V and 2 bases from J, with 23 bases between. Germline assignment: CDR1 MRHNA and CDR2 SNTAGT. CDR3 length equals 19 residues. Details on this clone: The antigen remains undetermined.

TCRdb keeps only in-frame clones here, not all; method: immunoSEQ multiplex PCR. The sample shows roughly 110,000 clones, almost 90% of them seen only once. This chain connects TRBV6-4 to TRBJ2-3; D may be TRBD2 (6 bases). Sequencing used PBMCs, obtained from a glioma patient whose treatment included an IDH1 peptide vaccine. This receptor was taken from a woman aged 45-65 years with glioma. This CDR3 reads CASSDGSNGSQKHTDTQYF. Written as DNA, the CDR3 is TGTGCCAGCAGTGACGGATCTAACGGGAGTCAGAAACACACAGATACGCAGTATTTT.